Listed here are 3 T cell receptor beta chains from one sample, sequenced in a study of T-cell reconstitution after alpha-beta-depleted transplantation in children. Molecular barcoding with unique molecular identifiers was used for the TCRbeta library. Via MiXCR, TCRdb re-called the PCR reads, giving one row per CDR3 protein. The data contain approximately 97,000 distinct CDR3 sequences, about 6% of them singletons. The specimen was PBMCs, mostly from graft donor cells, collected 60 days after TCRalphabeta/CD19-depleted stem cell transplant. These receptors were obtained from a female patient between 2 and 15 years old who had a stem cell transplant for Fanconi anemia, so the T cells may come from the graft donor.

In this sample, this clonotype turned up many times. The V and J genes are TRBV15 and TRBJ2-1, with D possibly TRBD1 on 6 matching bases. The CDR3 loop spans 17 amino acids. Germline CDR1 reads LNHNV; CDR2 reads YYDKDF (reference sequence). The V end lost 3 bases, the J end lost 0 bases, and 15 bases lay between the germline ends. CDR3 loop: CATSSYNRAYSYNEQFF. The DNA for the CDR3 is TGTGCCACCAGCAGCTACAACAGGGCTTACTCCTACAATGAGCAGTTCTTC.

In its sample, this clonotype was seen many times. The rearrangement links TRBV27 to TRBJ2-5; TRBD2 matches 10 bases. J was trimmed by 6 bases and V by 5 bases; bases with no gene match: 9. Germline V gene data show CDR1 as MNHEY and CDR2 as SMNVEV (reference sequence). This CDR3 region has 15 residues. CDR3 sequence (DNA): TGTGCCAGCAGTGCTAGCGGGGGTTCAAAAAAGACCCAGTACTTC. Translation: CASSASGGSKKTQYF.

Many counts were recorded for this clonotype. The rearrangement uses TRBV20-1 and TRBJ2-4; D is possibly TRBD1 or TRBD2 (6 bases each). The germline V and J ends were trimmed by 6 bases and 15 bases, with 15 bases remaining between them. Germline CDR1 is DFQATT and CDR2 is SNEGSKA (reference sequence). The CDR3 totals 10 residues. CDR3 sequence reads: CSAGPGGGYF. In DNA form, the CDR3 reads TGCAGTGCGGGACCCGGAGGGGGGTACTTC.